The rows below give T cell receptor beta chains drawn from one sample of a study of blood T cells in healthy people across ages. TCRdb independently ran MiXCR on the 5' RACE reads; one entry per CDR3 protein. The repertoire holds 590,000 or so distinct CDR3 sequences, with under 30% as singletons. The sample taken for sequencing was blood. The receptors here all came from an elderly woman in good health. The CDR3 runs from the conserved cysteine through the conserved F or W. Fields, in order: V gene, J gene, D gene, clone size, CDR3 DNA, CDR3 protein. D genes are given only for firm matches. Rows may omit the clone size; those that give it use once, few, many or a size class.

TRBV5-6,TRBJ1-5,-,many,TGTGCCAGCAGCTTGTGGGGGGAGAAGTGGCATCAGCCCCAGCATTTT,CASSLWGEKWHQPQHF
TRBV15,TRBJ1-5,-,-,TGTGCCACCAGCAGACAAACAGGGTTCACGCAGCCCCAGCATTTT,CATSRQTGFTQPQHF
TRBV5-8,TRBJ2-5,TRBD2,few,TGTGCCAGCAGCTTTAAAACTAGCGGGACACGACAAGGGCAGTACTTC,CASSFKTSGTRQGQYF
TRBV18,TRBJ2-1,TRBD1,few,TGTGCCAGCTCTCCGTGGACAGGGATGGAAAATGAGCAGTTCTTC,CASSPWTGMENEQFF
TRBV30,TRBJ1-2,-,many,TGTGCCTGGAGTGCCACACACCCCGGACGCAACTATGGCTACACCTTC,CAWSATHPGRNYGYTF
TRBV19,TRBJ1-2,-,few,TGTGCCAGTAGTAGGACTGGCTACACCTTC,CASSRTGYTF
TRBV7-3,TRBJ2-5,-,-,TGTGCCAGCAGCTTAACAGGGCTGGGGGGTCTCGGCCAAGAGACCCAGTACTTC,CASSLTGLGGLGQETQYF
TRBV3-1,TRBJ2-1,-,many,TGTGCCAGCAGCCAAGATAGGCGACCTAACAATGAGCAGTTCTTC,CASSQDRRPNNEQFF
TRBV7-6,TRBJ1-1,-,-,TGTGCCAGCAGCTTAGCAGAATACACTGAAGCTTTCTTT,CASSLAEYTEAFF
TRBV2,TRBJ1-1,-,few,TGTGCCAGCAGTGCAGAGAACACTGAAGCTTTCTTT,CASSAENTEAFF
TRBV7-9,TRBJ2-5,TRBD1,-,TGTGCCAGCAGCTCCTCCGGGACAGGGTCGCTAACCCAGTACTTC,CASSSSGTGSLTQYF
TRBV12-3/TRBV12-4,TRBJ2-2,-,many,TGTGCCAGCAGTTTAGCTGGGGGGCTCACCGGGGAGCTGTTTTTT,CASSLAGGLTGELFF
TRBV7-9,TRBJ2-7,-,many,TGTGCCAGCAGTTCCTACTACGAGCAGTACTTC,CASSSYYEQYF
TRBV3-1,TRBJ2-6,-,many,TGTGCCAGCAGCTTCAGATTTTCTGGGGCCAACGTCCTGACTTTC,CASSFRFSGANVLTF
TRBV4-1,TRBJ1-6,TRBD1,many,TGCGCCAGCAGCCAAGAGGGACAGGGGAACAATTCACCCCTCCACTTT,CASSQEGQGNNSPLHF
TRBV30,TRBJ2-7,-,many,TGTGCCTGGAGTACGAGGGATGGCCGTTTCTACGAGCAGTACTTC,CAWSTRDGRFYEQYF
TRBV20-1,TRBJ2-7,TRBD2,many,TGCAGTGCTACCGGGACTAGCGGGACCAACGAGCAGTACTTC,CSATGTSGTNEQYF